The rows below give T cell receptor beta chains drawn from one sample of a study of blood T cell repertoires in COVID-19. Generated by immunoSEQ multiplex PCR, the TCRdb table keeps only in-frame clones and is missing some. The profile shows about 83,000 clones, 87% of them singletons. The sequenced material came from peripheral blood. Source of these receptors: a man in his fifties or sixties with acute or convalescent COVID-19. The CDR3 runs from the conserved cysteine through the conserved F or W. A D gene is named only where the DNA matches it firmly. The listing skips clone size in some rows; elsewhere it reads once, few, many or a size class.

TRBV30	TRBD1	-	TRBJ1-1	TGTGCCTGGCCGGGACAGCAGAATGAAGCTTTCTTT	CAWPGQQNEAFF
TRBV4-3	-	-	TRBJ2-2	TGCGCCAGCAGCCAAGAGGCAGGGGCGAACACCGGGGAGCTGTTTTTT	CASSQEAGANTGELFF
TRBV6-2/TRBV6-3	TRBD1	-	TRBJ1-6	TGTGCCAGCAGTTATAGGACAGGGGCGGATAATTCACCCCTCCACTTT	CASSYRTGADNSPLHF
TRBV9	TRBD2	-	TRBJ2-1	TGTGCCAGCAGCGTGGCCAGCGGGGGGGTGGAGGAGCAGTTCTTC	CASSVASGGVEEQFF
TRBV5-1	TRBD1	-	TRBJ2-7	TGCGCCAGCAGTTTGGGTCCGGGACAGGGGGCGCGCGAGCAGTACTTC	CASSLGPGQGAREQYF
TRBV9	TRBD2	once	TRBJ2-1	TGTGCCAGCAGGCGGGGGGTTGACTACAATGAGCAGTTCTTC	CASRRGVDYNEQFF
TRBV7-2	TRBD2	once	TRBJ2-2	TGTGCCAGCAGGGGACTAGCGAGCGCCGGGGAGCTGTTTTTT	CASRGLASAGELFF
TRBV19	-	-	TRBJ1-5	TGTGCCAGTAGTATAGGGGAGTCACTGGCCCAGCCCCAGCATTTT	CASSIGESLAQPQHF
TRBV7-9	-	-	TRBJ1-1	TGTGCCAGCAGCCCCTCTACCCTGAACACTGAAGCTTTCTTT	CASSPSTLNTEAFF
TRBV6-5	-	few	TRBJ1-6	TGTGCCAGCGCCAGGGGTAATTCACCCCTCCACTTT	CASARGNSPLHF
TRBV25-1	-	-	TRBJ2-7	TGTGCCAGCAGTGGGGCGGCACGGGGGTCCAACATCTACGAGCAGTACTTC	CASSGAARGSNIYEQYF
TRBV18	-	-	TRBJ1-5	TGTGCCAGCTCAGCGGACTTCCCTAGCAATCAGCCCCAGCATTTT	CASSADFPSNQPQHF
TRBV7-2	TRBD1	-	TRBJ1-2	TGTGCCAGCAGCTTGGACAGGGCTGCTTTGAGCTACACCTTC	CASSLDRAALSYTF
TRBV7-8	TRBD2	-	TRBJ2-3	TGTGCCAGCAGCTTACTAGCGGGTAGCACAGATACGCAGTATTTT	CASSLLAGSTDTQYF
TRBV3-1/TRBV3-2	TRBD1	-	TRBJ1-1	TGTGCCAGCAGGAGAGGACAGGGAAGCACTGAAGCTTTCTTT	CASRRGQGSTEAFF
TRBV7-2	TRBD2	-	TRBJ2-1	TGTGCCAGCAGCTCTTATGGGGGACTAGCGGGGAAGGTCAATGAGCAGTTCTTC	CASSSYGGLAGKVNEQFF
TRBV27	TRBD2	-	TRBJ2-1	TGTGCCAGCAGTTCCTGGACTAGCGGGGGGGCGAACAATGAGCAGTTCTTC	CASSSWTSGGANNEQFF
TRBV18	-	-	TRBJ1-6	TGTGCCAGCTCACTACCCGGGACACATAATTCACCCCTCCACTTT	CASSLPGTHNSPLHF
TRBV30	-	-	TRBJ1-5	TGTGCCTGGACATCGGGAGGTCGACAGCCCCAGCATTTT	CAWTSGGRQPQHF
TRBV7-2	-	-	TRBJ1-6	TGTGCCAGCAGCGACTCAAGTGGGTCCTATAATTCACCCCTCCACTTT	CASSDSSGSYNSPLHF
TRBV5-6	TRBD2	-	TRBJ2-7	TGTGCCAGCAGCTTGGGACTAGCGGACTACGAGCAGTACTTC	CASSLGLADYEQYF
TRBV14	-	-	TRBJ1-1	TGTGCCAGCAGCCAACTTACTTCCAGAGGCACTGAAGCTTTCTTT	CASSQLTSRGTEAFF
TRBV19	-	-	TRBJ1-4	TGTGCCAGTTGGGACCCCCGGGGGGGGTCGACTAATGAAAAACTGTTTTTT	CASWDPRGGSTNEKLFF
TRBV9	TRBD1	-	TRBJ1-3	TGTGCCAGCAGCACCCGACAGGGGGCTGGAAACACCATATATTTT	CASSTRQGAGNTIYF
TRBV2	TRBD1	-	TRBJ1-1	TGTGCCAGCTTTTCTTCCGGGACAGCTAACACTGAAGCTTTCTTT	CASFSSGTANTEAFF
TRBV18	-	-	TRBJ2-7	TGTGCCAGCTCGCCAGGCGGGGCCGAGCAGTACTTC	CASSPGGAEQYF
TRBV6-6	TRBD2	-	TRBJ2-5	TGTGCCAGCAGTTTGGGACTAGCGGGGGTAGAGACCCAGTACTTC	CASSLGLAGVETQYF
TRBV15	-	-	TRBJ1-1	TGTGCCACCAGCAGAGGTCGGCAGGGGATGAACACTGAAGCTTTCTTT	CATSRGRQGMNTEAFF
TRBV7-2	-	once	TRBJ1-2	TGTGCCAGCCAGAGGGGAGGGCTATCCACCTTC	CASQRGGLSTF
TRBV30	TRBD1	once	TRBJ1-2	TGTGCCTGGAGTGTAGCCCACCTAACAGGGGTGATGGGCTACACCTTC	CAWSVAHLTGVMGYTF
TRBV4-2	TRBD2	-	TRBJ2-1	TGTGCCAGCAGCCAAGATGAAGGTAGCGGGGGGCCCTACAATGAGCAGTTCTTC	CASSQDEGSGGPYNEQFF
TRBV4-3	TRBD1	once	TRBJ1-2	TGCGCCAGCAGTCGCGACAGGGTGGTGGATGGCTACACCTTC	CASSRDRVVDGYTF
TRBV29-1	TRBD2	-	TRBJ2-3	TGCAGCCTCGGGACTAGCGGGGGGGCCGCTTATAGCACAGATACGCAGTATTTT	CSLGTSGGAAYSTDTQYF
TRBV29-1	TRBD1	-	TRBJ1-1	TGCAGCGTGGGCCAGACAGGGGACTTGAACACTGAAGCTTTCTTT	CSVGQTGDLNTEAFF
TRBV5-1	-	-	TRBJ1-1	TGCGCCAGCAGCTTGGCCCCTGCAGGCCGGACTGAAGCTTTCTTT	CASSLAPAGRTEAFF
TRBV4-3	-	-	TRBJ1-1	TGCGCCAGCAGCCAAGATCGGAGGTTCACTGAAGCTTTCTTT	CASSQDRRFTEAFF
TRBV7-3	-	few	TRBJ1-4	TGTGCCAGCAGCCAACCTCCAGGGATACCGACTAATGAAAAACTGTTTTTT	CASSQPPGIPTNEKLFF
TRBV30	-	-	TRBJ2-7	TGTGCCTGGAGTGTAGGAGGGGCTTCCTACGAGCAGTACTTC	CAWSVGGASYEQYF
TRBV27	-	once	TRBJ2-5	TGTGCCAGCACCCCGGGACATGACGAAGAGACCCAGTACTTC	CASTPGHDEETQYF
TRBV7-8	-	once	TRBJ2-1	TGTGCCAGCAGCTATCGCAGGGGTTACCCTTACAATGAGCAGTTCTTC	CASSYRRGYPYNEQFF
TRBV30	-	-	TRBJ1-5	TGTGCCTGGAGTGTATCGCCCCCAGGCTATCAGCCCCAGCATTTT	CAWSVSPPGYQPQHF
TRBV19	-	-	TRBJ1-4	TGTGCCAGTACCAAGGAGGGATTGGGTAATGAAAAACTGTTTTTT	CASTKEGLGNEKLFF
TRBV4-2	-	-	TRBJ1-5	TGTGCCAGCAGCCAAGATGCGGAAAATCAGCCCCAGCATTTT	CASSQDAENQPQHF
TRBV27	-	-	TRBJ2-1	TGTGCCAGCAGTTTTAGGGGTCTCAATGAGCAGTTCTTC	CASSFRGLNEQFF
TRBV7-2	TRBD2	-	TRBJ2-7	TGTGCCAGCAGCTCCACTAGCGGGGGGGCCGGGGAGCAGTACTTC	CASSSTSGGAGEQYF
TRBV3-1/TRBV3-2	TRBD2	-	TRBJ2-3	TGTGCCACCGGAGGTAGCGGGGCAGATACGCAGTATTTT	CATGGSGADTQYF
TRBV11-2	-	-	TRBJ2-1	TGTGCCAGCAGCTTATCCGACGGAGTGGAACCGCAGTTCTTC	CASSLSDGVEPQFF
TRBV29-1	-	-	TRBJ1-1	TGCAGCGTTTGTGATAGGGGCACTGAAGCTTTCTTT	CSVCDRGTEAFF
TRBV18	-	-	TRBJ1-5	TGTGCCAGCTCACCTGGGACATCGGACCAGCCCCAGCATTTT	CASSPGTSDQPQHF
TRBV10-1	-	once	TRBJ2-7	TGCGCCAGCAGTGAAGACAGAGTTCCTCCCTACGAGCAGTACTTC	CASSEDRVPPYEQYF
TRBV15	-	few	TRBJ1-5	TGTGCCACCAGCAGAGACCCGTCAGTGAACCAGCCCCAGCATTTT	CATSRDPSVNQPQHF
TRBV27	TRBD2	-	TRBJ2-3	TGTGCCAGCAGTCTTGGGACTAGCGGGGGGGCAGGTACGCAGTATTTT	CASSLGTSGGAGTQYF
TRBV5-1	-	-	TRBJ2-1	TGCGCCAGCAGCTTGGATGGGCAACCCTACAATGAGCAGTTCTTC	CASSLDGQPYNEQFF
TRBV29-1	TRBD1	-	TRBJ1-1	TGCAGCGTTAGACAGGGTGACACTGAAGCTTTCTTT	CSVRQGDTEAFF
TRBV20-1	TRBD1	-	TRBJ1-1	TGCAGTGCTAGTCGACAGGGCGGATACACTGAAGCTTTCTTT	CSASRQGGYTEAFF